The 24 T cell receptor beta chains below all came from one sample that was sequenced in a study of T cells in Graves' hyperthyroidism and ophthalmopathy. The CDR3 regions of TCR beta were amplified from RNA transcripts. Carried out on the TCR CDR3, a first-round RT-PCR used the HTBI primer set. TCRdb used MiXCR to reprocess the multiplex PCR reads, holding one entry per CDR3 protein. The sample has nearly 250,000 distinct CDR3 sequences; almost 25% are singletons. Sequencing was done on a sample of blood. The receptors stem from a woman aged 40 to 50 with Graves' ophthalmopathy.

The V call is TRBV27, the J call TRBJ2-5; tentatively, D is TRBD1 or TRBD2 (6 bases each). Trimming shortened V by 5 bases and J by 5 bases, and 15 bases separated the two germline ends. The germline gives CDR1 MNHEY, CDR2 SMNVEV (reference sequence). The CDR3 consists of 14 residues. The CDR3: CASSHTGRRETQYF. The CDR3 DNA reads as TGTGCCAGCAGTCACACAGGGAGGAGGGAGACCCAGTACTTC.

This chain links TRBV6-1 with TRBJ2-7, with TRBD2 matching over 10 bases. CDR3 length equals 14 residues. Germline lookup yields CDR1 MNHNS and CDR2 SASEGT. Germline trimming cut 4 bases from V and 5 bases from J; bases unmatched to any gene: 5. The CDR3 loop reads CASSGGTSVNEQYF. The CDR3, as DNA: TGTGCCAGCAGTGGCGGGACTAGCGTGAACGAGCAGTACTTC.

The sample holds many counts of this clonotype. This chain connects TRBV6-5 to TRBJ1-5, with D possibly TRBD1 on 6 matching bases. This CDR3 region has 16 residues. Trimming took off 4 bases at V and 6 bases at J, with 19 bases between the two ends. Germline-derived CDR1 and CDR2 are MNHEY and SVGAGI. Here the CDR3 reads CASSFTSGGAGQPQHF. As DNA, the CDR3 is TGTGCCAGCAGTTTCACCTCTGGGGGGGCGGGTCAGCCCCAGCATTTT.

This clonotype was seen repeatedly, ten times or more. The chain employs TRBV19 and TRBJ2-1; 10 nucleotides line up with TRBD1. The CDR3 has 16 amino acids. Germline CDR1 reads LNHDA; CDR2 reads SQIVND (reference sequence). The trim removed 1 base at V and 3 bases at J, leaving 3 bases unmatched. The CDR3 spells CASSIAGTGVYNEQFF. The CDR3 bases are TGTGCCAGTAGTATAGCCGGGACAGGGGTCTACAATGAGCAGTTCTTC. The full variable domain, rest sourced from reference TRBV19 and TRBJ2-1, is DGGITQSPKYLFRKEGQNVTLSCEQNLNHDAMYWYRQDPGQGLRLIYYSQIVNDFQKGDIAEGYSVSREKKESFPLTVTSAQKNPTAFYLCASSIAGTGVYNEQFFGPGTRLTVL.

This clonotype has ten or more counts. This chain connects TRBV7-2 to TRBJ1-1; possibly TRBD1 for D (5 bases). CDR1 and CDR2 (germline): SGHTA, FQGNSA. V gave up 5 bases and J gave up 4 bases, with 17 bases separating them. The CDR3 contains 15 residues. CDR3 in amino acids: CASSQEQWRGTEAFF. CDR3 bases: TGTGCCAGCAGCCAAGAACAGTGGAGGGGCACTGAAGCTTTCTTT.

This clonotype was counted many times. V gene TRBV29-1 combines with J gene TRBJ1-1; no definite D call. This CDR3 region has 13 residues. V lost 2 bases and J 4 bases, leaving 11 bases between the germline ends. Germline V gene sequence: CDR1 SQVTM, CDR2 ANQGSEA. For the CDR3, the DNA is TGCAGCGTTGAAAGGTCTATAGGCACTGAAGCTTTCTTT. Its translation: CSVERSIGTEAFF.

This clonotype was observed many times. CDR3 nucleotides: TGCGCCACCTCGACCTCCTCTACGGGAGCTCCGAAGACCCAGTACTTC. Its protein product is CATSTSSTGAPKTQYF. This rearrangement joins TRBV4-1 to TRBJ2-5, with TRBD2 as a possible D gene (6 bases). Trimming removed 10 bases at V and 6 bases at J, with 27 bases between. The CDR3 extends over 16 amino acids. From germline, CDR1 is MGHRA and CDR2 YSYEKL.

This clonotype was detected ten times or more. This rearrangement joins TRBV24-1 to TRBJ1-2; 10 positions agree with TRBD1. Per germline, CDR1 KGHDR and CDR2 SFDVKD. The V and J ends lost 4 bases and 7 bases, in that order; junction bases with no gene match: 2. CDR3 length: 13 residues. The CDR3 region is CATSERTGGGYTF. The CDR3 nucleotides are TGTGCCACCAGTGAGCGGACAGGGGGTGGCTACACCTTC.

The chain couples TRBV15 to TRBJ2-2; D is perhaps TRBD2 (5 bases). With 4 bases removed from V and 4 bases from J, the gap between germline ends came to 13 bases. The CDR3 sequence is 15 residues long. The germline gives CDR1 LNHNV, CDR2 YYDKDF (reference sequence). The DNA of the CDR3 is TGTGCCACCAGCATGGAACTAGACGGCACCGGGGAGCTGTTTTTT. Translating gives CATSMELDGTGELFF.

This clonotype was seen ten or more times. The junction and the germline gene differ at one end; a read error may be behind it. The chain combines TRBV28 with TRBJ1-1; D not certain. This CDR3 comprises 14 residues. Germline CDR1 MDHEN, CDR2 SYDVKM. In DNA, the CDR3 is TGTGCCAGCAGTTTCTCGCAGGTGAAAACTGAAGCTTTCTTT. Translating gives CASSFSQVKTEAFF.

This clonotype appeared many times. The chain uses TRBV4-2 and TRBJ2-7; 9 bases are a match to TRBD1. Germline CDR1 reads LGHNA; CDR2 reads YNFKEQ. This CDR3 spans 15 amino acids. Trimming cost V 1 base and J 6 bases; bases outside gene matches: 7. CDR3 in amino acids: CASSQGDRDFGEQYF. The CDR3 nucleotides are TGTGCCAGCAGCCAAGGGGACAGGGACTTTGGCGAGCAGTACTTC.

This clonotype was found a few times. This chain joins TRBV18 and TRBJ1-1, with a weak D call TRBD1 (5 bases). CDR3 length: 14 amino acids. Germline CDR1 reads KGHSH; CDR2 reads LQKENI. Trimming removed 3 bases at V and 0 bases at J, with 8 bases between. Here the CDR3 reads CASSPTEMNTEAFF. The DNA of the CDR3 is TGTGCCAGCTCACCGACAGAGATGAACACTGAAGCTTTCTTT.

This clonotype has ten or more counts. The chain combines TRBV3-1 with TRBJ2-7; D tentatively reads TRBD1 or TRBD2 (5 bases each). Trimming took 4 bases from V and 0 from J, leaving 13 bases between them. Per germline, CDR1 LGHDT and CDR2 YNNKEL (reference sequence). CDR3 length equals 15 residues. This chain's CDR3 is CASSLRGWSSYEQYF. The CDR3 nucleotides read TGTGCCAGCAGCCTTCGGGGCTGGAGCTCCTACGAGCAGTACTTC.

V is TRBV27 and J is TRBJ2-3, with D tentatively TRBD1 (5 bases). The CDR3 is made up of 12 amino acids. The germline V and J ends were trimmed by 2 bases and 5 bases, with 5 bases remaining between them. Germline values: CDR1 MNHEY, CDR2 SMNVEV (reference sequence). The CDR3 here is CASSLRGDTQYF. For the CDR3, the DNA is TGTGCCAGCAGTTTAAGGGGAGATACGCAGTATTTT.

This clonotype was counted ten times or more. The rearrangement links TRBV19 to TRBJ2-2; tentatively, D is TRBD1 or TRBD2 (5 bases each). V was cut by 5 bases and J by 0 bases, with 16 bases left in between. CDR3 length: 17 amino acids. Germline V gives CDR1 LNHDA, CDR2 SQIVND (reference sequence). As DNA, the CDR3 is TGTGCCAGTAGTGTTGGGGGACCTCATACGAACACCGGGGAGCTGTTTTTT. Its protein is CASSVGGPHTNTGELFF.

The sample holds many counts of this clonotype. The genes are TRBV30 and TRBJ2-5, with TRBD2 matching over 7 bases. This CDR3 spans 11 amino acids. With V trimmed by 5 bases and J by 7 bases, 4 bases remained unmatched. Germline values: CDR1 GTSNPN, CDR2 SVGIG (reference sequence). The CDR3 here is CAWGTGGTQYF. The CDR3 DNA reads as TGTGCCTGGGGGACGGGGGGGACCCAGTACTTC.

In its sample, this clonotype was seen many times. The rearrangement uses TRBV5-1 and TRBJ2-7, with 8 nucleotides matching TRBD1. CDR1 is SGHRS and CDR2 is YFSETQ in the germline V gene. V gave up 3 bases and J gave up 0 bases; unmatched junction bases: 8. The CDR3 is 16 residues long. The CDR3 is CASSSRGQVNSYEQYF. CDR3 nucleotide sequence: TGCGCCAGCAGCTCACGGGGACAGGTGAACTCCTACGAGCAGTACTTC. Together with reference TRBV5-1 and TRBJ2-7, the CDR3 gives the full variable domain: KAGVTQTPRYLIKTRGQQVTLSCSPISGHRSVSWYQQTPGQGLQFLFEYFSETQRNKGNFPGRFSGRQFSNSRSEMNVSTLELGDSALYLCASSSRGQVNSYEQYFGPGTRLTVT.

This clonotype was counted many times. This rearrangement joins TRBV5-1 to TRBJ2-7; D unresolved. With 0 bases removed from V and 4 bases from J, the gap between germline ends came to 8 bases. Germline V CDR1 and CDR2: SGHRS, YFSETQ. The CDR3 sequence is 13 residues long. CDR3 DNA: TGCGCCAGCAGCTTGGCCTCAGGATACGAGCAGTACTTC. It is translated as CASSLASGYEQYF.

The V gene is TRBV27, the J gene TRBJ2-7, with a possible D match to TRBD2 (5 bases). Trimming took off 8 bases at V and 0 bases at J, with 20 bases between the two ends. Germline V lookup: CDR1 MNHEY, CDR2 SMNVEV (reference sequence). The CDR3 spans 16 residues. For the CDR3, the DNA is TGTGCCAGCCTCGGTATAACCGGACGGGACTCCTACGAGCAGTACTTC. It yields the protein CASLGITGRDSYEQYF.

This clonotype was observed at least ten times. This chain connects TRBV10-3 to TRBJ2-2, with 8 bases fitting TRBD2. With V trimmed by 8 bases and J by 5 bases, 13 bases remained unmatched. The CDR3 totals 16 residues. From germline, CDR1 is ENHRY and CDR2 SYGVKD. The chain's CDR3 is CAIAPWASGFTGELFF. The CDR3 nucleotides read TGTGCCATCGCTCCATGGGCTAGCGGGTTTACCGGGGAGCTGTTTTTT.

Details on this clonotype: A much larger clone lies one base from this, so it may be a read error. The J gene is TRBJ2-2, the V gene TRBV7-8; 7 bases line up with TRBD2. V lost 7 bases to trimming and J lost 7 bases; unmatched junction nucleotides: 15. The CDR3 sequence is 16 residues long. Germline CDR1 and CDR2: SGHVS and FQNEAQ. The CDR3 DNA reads TGTGCCAGCAACCGTATGCGGGAGATCCGCAGCGGGGAGCTGTTTTTT. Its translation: CASNRMREIRSGELFF.

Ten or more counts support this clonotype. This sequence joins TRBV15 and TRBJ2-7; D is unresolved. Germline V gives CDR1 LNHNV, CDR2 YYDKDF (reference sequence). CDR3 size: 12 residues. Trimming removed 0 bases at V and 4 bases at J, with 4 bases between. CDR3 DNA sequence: TGTGCCACCAGCAGAGATGGATACGAGCAGTACTTC. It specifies CATSRDGYEQYF.

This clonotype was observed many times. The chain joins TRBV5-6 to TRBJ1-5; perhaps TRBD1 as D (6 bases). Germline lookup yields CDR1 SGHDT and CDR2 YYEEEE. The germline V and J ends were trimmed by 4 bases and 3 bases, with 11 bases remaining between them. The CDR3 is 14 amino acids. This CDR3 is CASSIRGNNQPQHF. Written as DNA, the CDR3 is TGTGCCAGCAGCATCAGGGGAAACAATCAGCCCCAGCATTTT.

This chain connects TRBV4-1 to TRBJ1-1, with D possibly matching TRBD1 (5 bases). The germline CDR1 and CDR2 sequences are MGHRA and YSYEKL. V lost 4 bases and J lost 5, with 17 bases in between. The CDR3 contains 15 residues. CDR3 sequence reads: CASSPVIVRGTEAFF. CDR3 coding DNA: TGCGCCAGCAGCCCAGTCATTGTGCGGGGGACTGAAGCTTTCTTT.